Below, 9 T cell receptor beta chains from the same sample are listed, as sequenced in a study of blood T cell repertoires in COVID-19. The assay was immunoSEQ multiplex PCR, and TCRdb's table has in-frame clones only and misses some. The sample lists some 64,000 clones; roughly 80% were seen once. The material sequenced was peripheral blood. The origin of the receptors is a man at least 80 years old with active or convalescent COVID-19.

The CDR3 coding sequence is TGTGCCAGCAGCTACCGGGACAGGGCCACAGATACGCAGTATTTT. Translation: CASSYRDRATDTQYF. The chain carries TRBV7-9 and TRBJ2-3; 9 nucleotides line up with TRBD1. Trimming took 4 bases from V and 2 from J; bases not matched to a gene: 4. Germline CDR1 reads SEHNR; CDR2 reads FQNEAQ (reference sequence). The CDR3 length is 15 residues.

The CDR3 bases are TGTGCCAGTAGTATTACAGGGGATTGGTTCGCCTACGAGCAGTACTTC. Protein sequence: CASSITGDWFAYEQYF. The chain links TRBV19 to TRBJ2-7, with 7 bases lining up with TRBD1. V was clipped by 3 bases and J by 2 bases; unmatched bases: 10. Germline loops: CDR1 LNHDA, CDR2 SQIVND (reference sequence). The CDR3 length is 16 residues.

This rearrangement joins TRBV10-3 to TRBJ2-3; D is unresolved. V was cut by 5 bases and J by 6 bases, with 6 bases left in between. Germline V lookup: CDR1 ENHRY, CDR2 SYGVKD. CDR3 length equals 11 residues. The CDR3 here is CAISTMDTQYF. Written as DNA, the CDR3 is TGTGCCATCAGTACTATGGATACGCAGTATTTT.

The chain joins TRBV4-3 to TRBJ1-1; TRBD1 matches 12 bases. Trimming removed 4 bases from V and 1 base from J; junction bases left unmatched: 10. CDR1 is LGHNA, CDR2 YSLEER, per germline. The CDR3 runs 18 residues. The CDR3 DNA sequence: TGCGCCAGCAGCCCGGTCCTAGGGACAGGGGGCAGGAACACTGAAGCTTTCTTT. This translates into CASSPVLGTGGRNTEAFF.

This clone was detected ten times or more. The chain couples TRBV27 to TRBJ1-1, with 9 bases identical to TRBD1. CDR3 length: 15 amino acids. The germline CDR1 and CDR2 sequences are MNHEY and SMNVEV (reference sequence). Trimming removed 5 bases from V and 5 bases from J; junction bases left unmatched: 9. Here the CDR3 DNA reads TGTGCCAGCAGTGGATCGACAGGGGGTGGGACTGAAGCTTTCTTT. This codes for CASSGSTGGGTEAFF.

The V call is TRBV29-1, the J call TRBJ2-5, with D unresolved. Trimming stripped 7 bases from V and 1 base from J, with 10 bases between. Germline V CDR1 and CDR2: SQVTM, ANQGSEA. The CDR3 runs 12 residues. The CDR3 region has the DNA TGCAGCGCTCTCCAGTTCCAAGAGACCCAGTACTTC. Translation: CSALQFQETQYF.

J is TRBJ1-6 and V is TRBV10-3; D is unresolved. The CDR3 contains 19 residues. The germline V gene has CDR1 ENHRY and CDR2 SYGVKD. V was trimmed by 2 bases and J by 4 bases, leaving 21 bases between them. The CDR3 reads CAISELILKQEDYNSPLHF. CDR3 in DNA: TGTGCCATCAGTGAGCTCATATTGAAGCAGGAGGATTATAATTCACCCCTCCACTTT.

The chain couples TRBV9 to TRBJ2-7, with no clear D. Germline V gives CDR1 SGDLS, CDR2 YYNGEE. Trimming stripped 0 bases from V and 4 bases from J, with 14 bases between. The length of the CDR3 is 15 residues. The CDR3 nucleotides are TGTGCCAGCAGCGTAGGCGGTGACGTTAATTACGAGCAGTACTTC. As protein: CASSVGGDVNYEQYF.

The chain employs TRBV5-1 and TRBJ2-3; no clear D gene. Trimming took 0 bases from V and 2 from J, leaving 10 bases between them. The CDR3 is 15 residues long. CDR1 is SGHRS and CDR2 is YFSETQ in the germline V gene. The CDR3 protein is CASSLVGGLTDTQYF. The DNA for the CDR3 is TGCGCCAGCAGCTTGGTAGGTGGGCTCACAGATACGCAGTATTTT.